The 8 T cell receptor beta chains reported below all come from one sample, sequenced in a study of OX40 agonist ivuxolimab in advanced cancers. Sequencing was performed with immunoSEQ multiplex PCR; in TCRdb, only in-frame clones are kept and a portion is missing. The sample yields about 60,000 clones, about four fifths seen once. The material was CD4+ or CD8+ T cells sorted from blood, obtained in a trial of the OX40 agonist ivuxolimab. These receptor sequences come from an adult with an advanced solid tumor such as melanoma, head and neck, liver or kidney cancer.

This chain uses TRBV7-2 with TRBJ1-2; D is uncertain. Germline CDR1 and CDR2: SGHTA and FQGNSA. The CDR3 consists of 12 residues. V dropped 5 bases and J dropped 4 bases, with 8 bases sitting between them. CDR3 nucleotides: TGTGCCAGCAGCGTAGTGGTCTATGGCTACACCTTC. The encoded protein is CASSVVVYGYTF. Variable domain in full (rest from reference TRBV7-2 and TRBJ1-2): GAGVSQSPSNKVTEKGKDVELRCDPISGHTALYWYRQSLGQGLEFLIYFQGNSAPDKSGLPSDRFSAERTGGSVSTLTIQRTQQEDSAVYLCASSVVVYGYTFGSGTRLTVV.

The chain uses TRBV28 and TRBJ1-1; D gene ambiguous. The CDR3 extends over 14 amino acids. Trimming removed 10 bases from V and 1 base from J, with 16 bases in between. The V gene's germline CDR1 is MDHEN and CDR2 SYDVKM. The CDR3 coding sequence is TGTGCCACCTTCCGGACGGGCGGGAACACTGAAGCTTTCTTT. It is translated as CATFRTGGNTEAFF.

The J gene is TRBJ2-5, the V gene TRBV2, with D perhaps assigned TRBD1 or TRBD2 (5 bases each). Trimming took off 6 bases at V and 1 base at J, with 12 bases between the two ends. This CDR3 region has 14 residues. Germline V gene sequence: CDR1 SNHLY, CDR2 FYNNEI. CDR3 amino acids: CASRQVATQETQYF. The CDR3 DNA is TGTGCCAGCAGACAGGTAGCGACCCAAGAGACCCAGTACTTC.

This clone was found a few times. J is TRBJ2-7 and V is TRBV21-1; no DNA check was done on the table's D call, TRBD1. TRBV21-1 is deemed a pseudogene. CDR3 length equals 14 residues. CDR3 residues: CASSKGQPLAEQYF. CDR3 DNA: TGTGCCAGCAGCAAGGGACAGCCCCTCGCGGAGCAGTACTTC.

DNA of the CDR3: TGTGCCAGTAGGGGTGCCGGACAGGGTCTCTATCAGCCCCAGCATTTT. Translated: CASRGAGQGLYQPQHF. The rearrangement joins TRBV19 to TRBJ1-5; 8 bases map to TRBD1. The CDR3 has 16 amino acids. Germline V CDR1 and CDR2: LNHDA, SQIVND (reference sequence). After removal of 6 bases from V and 5 bases from J, the junction contained 12 bases not matched to a gene.

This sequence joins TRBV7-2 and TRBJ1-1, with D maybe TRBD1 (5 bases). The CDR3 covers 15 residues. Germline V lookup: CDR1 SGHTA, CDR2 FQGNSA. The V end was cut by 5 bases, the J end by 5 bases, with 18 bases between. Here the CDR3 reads CASSPGRWQGTEAFF. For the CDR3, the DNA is TGTGCCAGCAGCCCGGGACGGTGGCAAGGAACTGAAGCTTTCTTT.

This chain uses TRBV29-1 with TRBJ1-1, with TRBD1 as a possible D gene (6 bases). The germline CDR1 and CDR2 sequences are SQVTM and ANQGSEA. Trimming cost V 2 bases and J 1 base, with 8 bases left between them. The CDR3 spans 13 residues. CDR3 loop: CSVEKGENTEAFF. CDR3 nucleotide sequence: TGCAGCGTTGAAAAGGGGGAGAACACTGAAGCTTTCTTT.

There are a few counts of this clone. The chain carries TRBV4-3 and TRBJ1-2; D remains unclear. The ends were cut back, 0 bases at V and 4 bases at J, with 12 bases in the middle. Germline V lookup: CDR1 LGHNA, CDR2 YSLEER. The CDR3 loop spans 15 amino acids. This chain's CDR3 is CASSQDPTGLYGYTF. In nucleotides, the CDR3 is TGCGCCAGCAGCCAAGACCCCACGGGTCTCTATGGCTACACCTTC.